The clone carrying this T cell receptor beta chain was recorded many times. Its matching antigen is unknown. This sample was included in a study of T-cell reconstitution after alpha-beta-depleted transplantation in children. Preparation of the TCRbeta library used unique molecular identifiers. TCRdb itself ran the PCR reads through MiXCR, one entry per CDR3 protein. The repertoire consists of around 700,000 distinct CDR3 sequences, with around 12% occurring once and the leading ten covering approximately 0.8%. With 5 bases clipped from V and 4 bases from J, the junction kept 2 bases outside the gene matches. The CDR3 has 13 residues. Germline V CDR1 and CDR2: ENHRY, SYGVKD. General study points: Roughly two months post-transplant, alpha-beta T cells reportedly originated from several hundred graft clones that had expanded.

The sequences come from PBMCs, collected before TCRalphabeta/CD19-depleted stem cell transplant. The clonotype originates from a girl aged 2 to 9 with congenital amegakaryocytic thrombocytopenia, due to receive a stem cell transplant. The V and J genes are TRBV10-3 and TRBJ2-7; 10 bases are a match to TRBD2. DNA of the CDR3: TGTGCCATCAGTCCTAGCGGGAGTTACGAGCAGTACTTC. Protein: CAISPSGSYEQYF.